This is a list of T cell receptor beta chains from one sample in a study of blood T cell repertoires in COVID-19. Generated by immunoSEQ multiplex PCR, the TCRdb table keeps only in-frame clones and is missing some. The table lists around 160,000 clones, roughly 84% of them singletons. Sequencing input: PBMCs or T cells enriched from blood (not recorded which). These receptors originate from a woman aged 60-75 years who had recovered from COVID-19. CDR3s include the opening cysteine and the closing phenylalanine or tryptophan. D genes are given only for firm matches. Size tells how often a clone was seen (once, few, many) or the class of an expanded clone, and some rows leave it out.

V	J	size	D	CDR3	DNA
TRBV18	TRBJ2-2	few	NA	CASSPGQNTGELFF	TGTGCCAGCTCACCGGGGCAGAACACCGGGGAGCTGTTTTTT
TRBV6-4	TRBJ2-1	NA	TRBD1	CASSEAGQGPYNEQFF	TGTGCCAGCAGTGAAGCTGGACAGGGGCCCTACAATGAGCAGTTCTTC
TRBV7-9	TRBJ2-7	NA	NA	CASSSGLSYEQYF	TGTGCCAGCAGCTCCGGACTAAGCTACGAGCAGTACTTC
TRBV29-1	TRBJ1-1	NA	NA	CSVESGGTNTEAFF	TGCAGCGTTGAGTCAGGAGGCACGAACACTGAAGCTTTCTTT
TRBV6-5	TRBJ2-1	many	TRBD2	CASSYGTSGRNEQFF	TGTGCCAGCAGTTACGGGACTAGCGGGAGAAATGAGCAGTTCTTC
TRBV6-1	TRBJ2-7	NA	TRBD1	CASSESGTGSYEQYF	TGTGCCAGCAGTGAATCCGGGACAGGGAGCTACGAGCAGTACTTC
TRBV28	TRBJ1-5	NA	TRBD1	CASREGAGQPQHF	TGTGCCAGCAGGGAGGGGGCAGGTCAGCCCCAGCATTTT
TRBV9	TRBJ2-1	NA	TRBD1	CASSEDRDGEQFF	TGTGCCAGCAGCGAGGACAGGGATGGCGAGCAGTTCTTC
TRBV7-2	TRBJ2-3	NA	TRBD1	CASSRDRGTDTQYF	TGTGCCAGCAGCCGTGACAGGGGCACAGATACGCAGTATTTT
TRBV18	TRBJ1-5	NA	NA	CASSPAGGTIQPQHF	TGTGCCAGCTCACCGGCTGGCGGCACCATTCAGCCCCAGCATTTT
TRBV18	TRBJ2-3	NA	NA	CASSPFSTDTQYF	TGTGCCAGCTCACCCTTCAGCACAGATACGCAGTATTTT
TRBV19	TRBJ1-2	NA	TRBD1	CASSMDRDTANYGYTF	TGTGCCAGTAGTATGGACAGGGATACAGCTAACTATGGCTACACCTTC
TRBV6-1	TRBJ2-1	NA	NA	CASSALAGASSYNEQFF	TGTGCCAGCAGTGCCCTGGCTGGGGCTAGCTCCTACAATGAGCAGTTCTTC
TRBV7-9	TRBJ1-1	NA	NA	CASSPQQGNTEAFF	TGTGCCAGCAGCCCTCAGCAGGGGAACACTGAAGCTTTCTTT
TRBV5-6	TRBJ1-6	few	TRBD1	CASSRQGSTQTYNSPLHF	TGTGCCAGCAGTCGACAGGGGTCTACTCAGACCTATAATTCACCCCTCCACTTT
TRBV6-5	TRBJ2-2	NA	TRBD2	CASRGLAGGTGELFF	TGTGCCAGCAGGGGACTAGCGGGAGGGACCGGGGAGCTGTTTTTT
TRBV30	TRBJ2-7	NA	NA	CAWSPLGPYEQYF	TGTGCCTGGAGTCCCCTGGGCCCCTACGAGCAGTACTTC
TRBV3-1/TRBV3-2	TRBJ2-5	once	TRBD1	CASSQQTGIQETQYF	TGTGCCAGCAGCCAGCAGACAGGGATCCAAGAGACCCAGTACTTC
TRBV30	TRBJ1-3	NA	NA	CAWSMEGSGGNTIYF	TGTGCCTGGAGTATGGAGGGAAGCGGGGGAAACACCATATATTTT
TRBV7-9	TRBJ1-2	NA	NA	CASSLGGGPVNGYTF	TGTGCCAGCAGCTTAGGCGGGGGGCCGGTTAATGGCTACACCTTC
TRBV6-6	TRBJ1-6	once	NA	CASSYIAQGTSPLHF	TGTGCCAGCAGTTACATCGCCCAGGGGACTTCACCCCTCCACTTT
TRBV6-5	TRBJ1-1	NA	NA	CASSQFNTEAFF	TGTGCCAGCAGTCAGTTTAACACTGAAGCTTTCTTT
TRBV19	TRBJ1-2	NA	TRBD1	CASRDRQGMNYGYTF	TGTGCCAGTAGGGACCGACAGGGAATGAACTATGGCTACACCTTC
TRBV20-1	TRBJ1-1	NA	TRBD1	CSARQGIGAFF	TGCAGTGCCCGACAGGGGATAGGAGCTTTCTTT
TRBV5-5	TRBJ1-5	once	NA	CASSPRWQGGNQPQHF	TGTGCCAGCAGCCCGCGTTGGCAAGGGGGCAATCAGCCCCAGCATTTT
TRBV3-1/TRBV3-2	TRBJ1-3	NA	TRBD1	CASSQGQGSGNTIYF	TGTGCCAGCAGCCAAGGACAGGGATCCGGAAACACCATATATTTT
TRBV6-5	TRBJ1-2	NA	NA	CASSYSRNVPNYGYTF	TGTGCCAGCAGTTACTCGAGAAACGTCCCTAACTATGGCTACACCTTC
TRBV27	TRBJ1-4	NA	NA	CASRPGTYEKLFF	TGTGCCAGTCGACCCGGGACTTATGAAAAACTGTTTTTT
TRBV3-1/TRBV3-2	TRBJ2-5	NA	NA	CASSQGGGLYF	TGTGCCAGCAGCCAAGGGGGTGGACTGTACTTC
TRBV2	TRBJ2-3	NA	NA	CASGSGTPTSTDTQYF	TGTGCCAGCGGATCCGGGACACCCACGTCCACAGATACGCAGTATTTT
TRBV28	TRBJ1-2	NA	NA	CASLERGGQNYGYTF	TGTGCCAGCCTCGAGCGGGGCGGCCAGAACTATGGCTACACCTTC
TRBV30	TRBJ1-1	once	NA	CAWSVRGVANTEAFF	TGTGCCTGGAGTGTACGCGGGGTGGCGAACACTGAAGCTTTCTTT
TRBV11-2	TRBJ1-1	NA	TRBD1	CASSSVQGAWTEAFF	TGTGCCAGCAGCTCCGTACAGGGGGCTTGGACTGAAGCTTTCTTT
TRBV3-1/TRBV3-2	TRBJ2-7	NA	NA	CASSPTTGSSYEQYF	TGTGCCAGCAGCCCTACTACAGGGTCCAGCTACGAGCAGTACTTC
TRBV2	TRBJ2-5	NA	NA	CASSEQQETQYF	TGTGCCAGCAGTGAACAACAAGAGACCCAGTACTTC
TRBV3-1/TRBV3-2	TRBJ2-5	NA	TRBD2	CASSHRPGLAGGDLGTQYF	TGTGCCAGCAGCCACCGCCCAGGACTAGCGGGGGGGGACCTTGGGACCCAGTACTTC